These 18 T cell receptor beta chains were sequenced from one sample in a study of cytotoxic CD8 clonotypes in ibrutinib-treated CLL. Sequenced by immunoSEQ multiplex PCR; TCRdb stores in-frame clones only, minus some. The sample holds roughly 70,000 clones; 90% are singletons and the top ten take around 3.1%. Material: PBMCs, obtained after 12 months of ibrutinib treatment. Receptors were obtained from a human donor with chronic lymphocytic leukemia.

DNA for the CDR3: TGCGCCAGCAGCCAAGATGGGCGAGGGAGCTCCTACAATGAGCAGTTCTTC. As protein: CASSQDGRGSSYNEQFF. The V call is TRBV4-1, the J call TRBJ2-1; D possibly corresponds to TRBD2 (5 bases). The CDR3 is 17 residues long. In germline, CDR1 is MGHRA, CDR2 YSYEKL. The V end was cut by 0 bases, the J end by 0 bases, with 12 bases between.

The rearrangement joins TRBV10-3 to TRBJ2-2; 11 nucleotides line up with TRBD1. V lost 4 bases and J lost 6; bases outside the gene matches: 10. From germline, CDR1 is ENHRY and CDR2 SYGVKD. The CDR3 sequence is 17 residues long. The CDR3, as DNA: TGTGCCATCAGTGTAAACCCTATGGGACAGGGGGCCGGGGAGCTGTTTTTT. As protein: CAISVNPMGQGAGELFF.

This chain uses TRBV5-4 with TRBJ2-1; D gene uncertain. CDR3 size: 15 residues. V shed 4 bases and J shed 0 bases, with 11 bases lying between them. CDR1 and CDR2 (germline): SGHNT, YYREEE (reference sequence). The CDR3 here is CASSAQMGSYNEQFF. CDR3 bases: TGTGCCAGCAGCGCCCAGATGGGCTCCTACAATGAGCAGTTCTTC.

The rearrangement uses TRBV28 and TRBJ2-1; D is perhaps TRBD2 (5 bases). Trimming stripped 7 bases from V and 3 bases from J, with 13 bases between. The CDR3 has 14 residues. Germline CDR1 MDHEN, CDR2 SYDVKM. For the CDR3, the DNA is TGTGCCAGCACTCCCAGCGGCGGCTACAATGAGCAGTTCTTC. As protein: CASTPSGGYNEQFF.

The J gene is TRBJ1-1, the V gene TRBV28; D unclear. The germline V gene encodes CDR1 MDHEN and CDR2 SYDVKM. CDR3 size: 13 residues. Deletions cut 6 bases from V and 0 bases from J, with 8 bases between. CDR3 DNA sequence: TGTGCCAGCAGAGGCAGCCTGAACACTGAAGCTTTCTTT. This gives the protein CASRGSLNTEAFF.

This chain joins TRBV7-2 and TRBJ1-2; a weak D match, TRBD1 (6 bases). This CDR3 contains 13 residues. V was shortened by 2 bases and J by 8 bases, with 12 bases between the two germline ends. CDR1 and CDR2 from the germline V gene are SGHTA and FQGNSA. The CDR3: CASSLNRVEGYTF. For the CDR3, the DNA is TGTGCCAGCAGCTTAAACAGGGTAGAAGGCTACACCTTC.

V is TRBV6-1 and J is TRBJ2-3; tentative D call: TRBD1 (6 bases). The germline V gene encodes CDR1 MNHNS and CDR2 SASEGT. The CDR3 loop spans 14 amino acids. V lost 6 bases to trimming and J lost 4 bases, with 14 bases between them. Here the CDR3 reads CASRDTGRADTQYF. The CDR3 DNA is TGTGCCAGCAGAGACACAGGGAGAGCAGATACGCAGTATTTT.

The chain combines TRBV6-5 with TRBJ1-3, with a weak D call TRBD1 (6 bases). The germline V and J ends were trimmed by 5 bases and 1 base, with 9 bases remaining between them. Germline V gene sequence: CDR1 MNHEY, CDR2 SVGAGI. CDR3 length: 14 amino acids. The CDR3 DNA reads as TGTGCCAGCAGTGCTACAGGGTCTGGAAACACCATATATTTT. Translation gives CASSATGSGNTIYF.

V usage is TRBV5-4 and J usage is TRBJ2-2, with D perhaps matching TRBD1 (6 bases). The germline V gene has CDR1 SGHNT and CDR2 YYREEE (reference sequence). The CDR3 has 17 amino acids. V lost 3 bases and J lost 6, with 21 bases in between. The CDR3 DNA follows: TGTGCCAGCAGCTACTCACCCCAGGGACAATGGGCCGGGGAGCTGTTTTTT. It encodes CASSYSPQGQWAGELFF. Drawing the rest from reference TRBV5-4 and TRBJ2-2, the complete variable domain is ETGVTQSPTHLIKTRGQQVTLRCSSQSGHNTVSWYQQALGQGPQFIFQYYREEENGRGNFPPRFSGLQFPNYSSELNVNALELDDSALYLCASSYSPQGQWAGELFFGEGSRLTVL.

The CDR3 coding sequence is TGTGCCAGCAGCTATCGGGCGGGAGGCTATGAGCAGTTCTTC. Its protein is CASSYRAGGYEQFF. V gene TRBV9 combines with J gene TRBJ2-1, with 8 bases lining up with TRBD2. Germline trimming cut 4 bases from V and 8 bases from J; bases unmatched to any gene: 8. Germline V gives CDR1 SGDLS, CDR2 YYNGEE. The CDR3 is 14 residues long.

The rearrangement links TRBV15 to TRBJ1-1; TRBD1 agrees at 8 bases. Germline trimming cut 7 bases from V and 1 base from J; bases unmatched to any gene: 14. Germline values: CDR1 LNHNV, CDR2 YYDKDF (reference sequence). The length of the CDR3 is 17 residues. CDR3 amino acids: CATTGGAGGPQNTEAFF. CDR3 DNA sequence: TGTGCCACCACGGGGGGGGCAGGGGGCCCCCAGAACACTGAAGCTTTCTTT.

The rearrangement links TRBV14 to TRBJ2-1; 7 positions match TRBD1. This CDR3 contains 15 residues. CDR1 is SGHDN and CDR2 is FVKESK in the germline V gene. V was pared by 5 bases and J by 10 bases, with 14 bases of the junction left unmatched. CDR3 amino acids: CASSTKPGQLWEQFF. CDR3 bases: TGTGCCAGCAGCACTAAACCGGGACAGTTATGGGAGCAGTTCTTC.

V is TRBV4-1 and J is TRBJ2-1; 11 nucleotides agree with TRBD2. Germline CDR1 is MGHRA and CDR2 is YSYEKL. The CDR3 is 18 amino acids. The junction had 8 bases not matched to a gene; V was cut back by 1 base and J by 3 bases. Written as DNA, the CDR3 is TGCGCCAGCAGCCAAGTCCCCTTAGCGGGAGGGTTCTACAATGAGCAGTTCTTC. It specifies CASSQVPLAGGFYNEQFF.

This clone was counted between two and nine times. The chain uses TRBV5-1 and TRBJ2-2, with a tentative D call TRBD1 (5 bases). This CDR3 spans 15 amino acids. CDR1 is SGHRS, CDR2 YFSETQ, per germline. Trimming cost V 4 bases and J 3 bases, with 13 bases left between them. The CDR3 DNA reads TGCGCCAGCAGCCCAACAGGAAAACACACCGGGGAGCTGTTTTTT. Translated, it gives CASSPTGKHTGELFF. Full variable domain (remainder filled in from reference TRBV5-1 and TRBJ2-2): KAGVTQTPRYLIKTRGQQVTLSCSPISGHRSVSWYQQTPGQGLQFLFEYFSETQRNKGNFPGRFSGRQFSNSRSEMNVSTLELGDSALYLCASSPTGKHTGELFFGEGSRLTVL.

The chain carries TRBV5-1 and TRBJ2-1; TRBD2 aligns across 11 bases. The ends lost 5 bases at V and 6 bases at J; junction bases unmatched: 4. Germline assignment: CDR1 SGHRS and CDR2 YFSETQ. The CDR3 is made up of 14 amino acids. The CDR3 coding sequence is TGCGCCAGCAGAGAACTAGCGGGAGTCAATGAGCAGTTCTTC. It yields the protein CASRELAGVNEQFF.

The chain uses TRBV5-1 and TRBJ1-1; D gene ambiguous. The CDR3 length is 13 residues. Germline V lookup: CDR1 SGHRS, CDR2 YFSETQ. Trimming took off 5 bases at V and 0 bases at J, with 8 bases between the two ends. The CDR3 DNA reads TGCGCCAGCAGGAAGGATATGAACACTGAAGCTTTCTTT. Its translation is CASRKDMNTEAFF.

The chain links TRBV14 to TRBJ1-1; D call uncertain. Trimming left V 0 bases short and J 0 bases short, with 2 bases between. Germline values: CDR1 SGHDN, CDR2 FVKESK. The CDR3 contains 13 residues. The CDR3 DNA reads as TGTGCCAGCAGCCAAGAATTGAACACTGAAGCTTTCTTT. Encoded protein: CASSQELNTEAFF.

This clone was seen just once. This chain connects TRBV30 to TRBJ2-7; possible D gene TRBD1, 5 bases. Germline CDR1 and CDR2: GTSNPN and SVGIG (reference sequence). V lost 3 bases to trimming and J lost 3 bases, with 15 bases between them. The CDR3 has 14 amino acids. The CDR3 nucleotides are TGTGCCTGGAGCGTCAGGCACAGGTTCTACGAGCAGTACTTC. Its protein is CAWSVRHRFYEQYF.